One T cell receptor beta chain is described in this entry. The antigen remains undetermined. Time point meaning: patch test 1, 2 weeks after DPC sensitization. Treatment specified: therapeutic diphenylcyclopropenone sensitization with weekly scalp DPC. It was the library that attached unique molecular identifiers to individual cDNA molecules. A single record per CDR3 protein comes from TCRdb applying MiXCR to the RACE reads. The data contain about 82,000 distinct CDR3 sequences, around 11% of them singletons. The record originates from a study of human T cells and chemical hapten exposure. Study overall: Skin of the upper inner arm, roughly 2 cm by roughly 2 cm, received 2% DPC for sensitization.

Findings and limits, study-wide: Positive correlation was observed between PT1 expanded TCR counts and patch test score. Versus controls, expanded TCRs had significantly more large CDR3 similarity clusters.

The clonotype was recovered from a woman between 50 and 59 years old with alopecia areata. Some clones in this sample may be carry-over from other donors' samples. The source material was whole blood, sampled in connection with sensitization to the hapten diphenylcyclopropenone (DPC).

CDR3: CASSLGGFLNTGELFF. DNA of the CDR3: TGCGCCAGCAGCTTGGGGGGCTTTCTGAACACCGGGGAGCTGTTTTTT. The J gene is TRBJ2-2, the V gene TRBV5-1, with D possibly matching TRBD1 (5 bases). The CDR3 spans 16 residues. The V and J ends lost 0 bases and 1 base respectively, with 10 bases between them. Germline lookup yields CDR1 SGHRS and CDR2 YFSETQ.